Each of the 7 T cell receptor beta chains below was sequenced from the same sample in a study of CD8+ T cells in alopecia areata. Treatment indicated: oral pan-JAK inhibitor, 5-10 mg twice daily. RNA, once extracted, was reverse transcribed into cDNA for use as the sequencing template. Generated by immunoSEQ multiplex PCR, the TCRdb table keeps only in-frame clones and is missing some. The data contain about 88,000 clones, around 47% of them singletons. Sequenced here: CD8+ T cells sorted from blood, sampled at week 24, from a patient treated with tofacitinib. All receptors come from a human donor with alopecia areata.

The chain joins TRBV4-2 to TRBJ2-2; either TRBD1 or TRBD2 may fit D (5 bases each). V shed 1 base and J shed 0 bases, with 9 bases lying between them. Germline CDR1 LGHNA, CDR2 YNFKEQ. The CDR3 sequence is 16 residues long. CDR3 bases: TGTGCCAGCAGCCAAGCGGGGCAGTCGAACACCGGGGAGCTGTTTTTT. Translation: CASSQAGQSNTGELFF.

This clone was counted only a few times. CDR3 DNA sequence: TGTGCCAGTAGTATAGATGGACGGAGCTACGAGCAGTACTTC. Translated: CASSIDGRSYEQYF. This chain uses TRBV19 with TRBJ2-7; D unresolved. Germline V gene data show CDR1 as LNHDA and CDR2 as SQIVND (reference sequence). The CDR3 has 14 residues. Trimming took off 0 bases at V and 3 bases at J, with 9 bases between the two ends.

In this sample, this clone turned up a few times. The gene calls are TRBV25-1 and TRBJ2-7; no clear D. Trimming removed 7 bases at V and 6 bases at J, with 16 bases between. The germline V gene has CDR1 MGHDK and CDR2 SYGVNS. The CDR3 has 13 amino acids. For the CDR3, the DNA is TGTGCCAGCACTCACCCGAGCAGACGCGAGCAGTACTTC. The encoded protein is CASTHPSRREQYF.

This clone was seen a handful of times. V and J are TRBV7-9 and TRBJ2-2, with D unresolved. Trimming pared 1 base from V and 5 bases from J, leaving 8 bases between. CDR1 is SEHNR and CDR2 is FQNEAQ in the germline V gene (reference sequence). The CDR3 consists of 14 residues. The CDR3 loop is CASSLGDWTGELFF. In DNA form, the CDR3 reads TGTGCCAGCAGCTTAGGTGACTGGACCGGGGAGCTGTTTTTT.

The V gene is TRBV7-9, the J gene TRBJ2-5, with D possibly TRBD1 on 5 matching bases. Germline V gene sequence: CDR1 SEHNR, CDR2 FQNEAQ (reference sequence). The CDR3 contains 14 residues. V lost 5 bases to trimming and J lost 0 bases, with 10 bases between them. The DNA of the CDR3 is TGTGCCAGCAGCGGGGCAATTTACCAAGAGACCCAGTACTTC. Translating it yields CASSGAIYQETQYF. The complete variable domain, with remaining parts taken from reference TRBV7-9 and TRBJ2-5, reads DTGVSQNPRHKITKRGQNVTFRCDPISEHNRLYWYRQTLGQGPEFLTYFQNEAQLEKSRLLSDRFSAERPKGSFSTLEIQRTEQGDSAMYLCASSGAIYQETQYFGPGTRLLVL.

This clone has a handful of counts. CDR3 bases: TGCGCCAGCAGCGGAACAGGACTTGAAAACATTCAGTACTTC. Translating it yields CASSGTGLENIQYF. This chain joins TRBV5-1 and TRBJ2-4; the D gene could be TRBD1 or TRBD2 (5 bases each). The V end lost 4 bases, the J end lost 5 bases, and 13 bases lay between the germline ends. The CDR3 extends over 14 amino acids. CDR1 and CDR2 (germline): SGHRS, YFSETQ.

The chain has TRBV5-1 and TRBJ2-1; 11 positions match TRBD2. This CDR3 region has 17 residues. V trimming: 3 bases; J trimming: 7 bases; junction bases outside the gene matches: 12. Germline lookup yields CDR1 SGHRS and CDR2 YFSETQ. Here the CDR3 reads CASSSRRPGLAANEQFF. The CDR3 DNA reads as TGCGCCAGCAGCTCCCGCCGGCCGGGACTAGCGGCAAATGAGCAGTTCTTC.